Presented here are 22 T cell receptor beta chains from one specimen sequenced in a study of blood T cell repertoires in COVID-19. Measured with immunoSEQ multiplex PCR; TCRdb has only the in-frame clones, and not every one. This sample has about 90,000 clones, with approximately 83% found just once. Sequencing used peripheral blood. The origin of the receptors is a man in his 60s with acute or convalescent COVID-19.

The chain joins TRBV11-1 to TRBJ2-7; D might be TRBD1 (5 bases). Germline V gene sequence: CDR1 SGHAT, CDR2 FQDESV (reference sequence). V lost 0 bases and J lost 2, with 8 bases in between. The CDR3 is 14 amino acids. CDR3 DNA sequence: TGTGCCAGCAGCTTAGCGCAGGGCCCCTACGAGCAGTACTTC. Protein sequence: CASSLAQGPYEQYF.

V is TRBV20-1 and J is TRBJ1-2; D possibly corresponds to TRBD1 (6 bases). Germline V gives CDR1 DFQATT, CDR2 SNEGSKA (reference sequence). This CDR3 is 14 amino acids long. Trimming took off 3 bases at V and 4 bases at J, with 15 bases between the two ends. The CDR3 here is CSASGGGQVYGYTF. The CDR3 DNA is TGCAGTGCTAGTGGGGGGGGCCAGGTCTATGGCTACACCTTC.

This clone was picked up a small number of times. CDR3 DNA: TGTGCCAGCAGTCCCACCGGGACAACCCCGGGGAATGAGCAGTTCTTC. This sequence encodes CASSPTGTTPGNEQFF. This chain uses TRBV9 with TRBJ2-1, with D tentatively TRBD1 (6 bases). The V and J ends lost 5 bases and 7 bases respectively, with 22 bases between them. Germline V CDR1 and CDR2: SGDLS, YYNGEE. CDR3 length: 16 amino acids. Combining the CDR3 with reference TRBV9 and TRBJ2-1 gives the whole variable domain DSGVTQTPKHLITATGQRVTLRCSPRSGDLSVYWYQQSLDQGLQFLIQYYNGEERAKGNILERFSAQQFPDLHSELNLSSLELGDSALYFCASSPTGTTPGNEQFFGPGTRLTVL.

This rearrangement joins TRBV19 to TRBJ2-7, with 7 bases aligning to TRBD1. The CDR3 has 16 residues. The V gene's germline CDR1 is LNHDA and CDR2 SQIVND (reference sequence). The ends lost 3 bases at V and 7 bases at J; junction bases unmatched: 15. DNA of the CDR3: TGTGCCAGTAGTATCCGACAGGGCTTGGCTGCTTTGGAGCAGTACTTC. This encodes CASSIRQGLAALEQYF.

The chain carries TRBV2 and TRBJ1-3, with no clear D. Trimming removed 4 bases from V and 0 bases from J, with 7 bases in between. CDR1 is SNHLY, CDR2 FYNNEI, per germline. This CDR3 has 14 amino acids. The CDR3 here is CASSVSFSGNTIYF. The DNA for the CDR3 is TGTGCCAGCAGTGTTTCCTTCTCTGGAAACACCATATATTTT.

This clone was counted only a few times. The V and J genes are TRBV6-5 and TRBJ2-6, with D tentatively TRBD2 (6 bases). Germline lookup yields CDR1 MNHEY and CDR2 SVGAGI. This CDR3 region has 15 residues. Trimming cost V 8 bases and J 0 bases, with 11 bases left between them. This chain's CDR3 is CASRGLISGANVLTF. CDR3 DNA sequence: TGTGCCAGCCGGGGACTGATCTCTGGGGCCAACGTCCTGACTTTC.

This rearrangement joins TRBV30 to TRBJ1-4; TRBD1 matches at 7 bases. The CDR3 is 16 amino acids. V gave up 2 bases and J gave up 5 bases; unmatched junction bases: 11. CDR1 and CDR2 (germline): GTSNPN, SVGIG (reference sequence). The chain's CDR3 is CAWSRKGAGANEKLFF. The CDR3, as DNA: TGTGCCTGGAGTAGGAAGGGGGCAGGGGCGAATGAAAAACTGTTTTTT.

This chain links TRBV6-5 with TRBJ1-1; D is unresolved. The CDR3 length is 15 residues. V lost 0 bases to trimming and J lost 0 bases, with 8 bases between them. Germline-derived CDR1 and CDR2 are MNHEY and SVGAGI. CDR3 sequence (DNA): TGTGCCAGCAGTTACTCGCGGCAGCTGAACACTGAAGCTTTCTTT. Its protein product is CASSYSRQLNTEAFF.

As for this clone: The same CDR3 arises from other DNA sequences in this sample as well. This chain joins TRBV19 and TRBJ2-7; TRBD1 agrees at 7 bases. This CDR3 is built from 13 residues. Trimming took 6 bases from V and 2 from J; bases not matched to a gene: 4. Germline loops: CDR1 LNHDA, CDR2 SQIVND (reference sequence). The DNA for the CDR3 is TGTGCCAGTAGCCCGGGACAGACCTACGAGCAGTACTTC. This codes for CASSPGQTYEQYF. The full variable domain, completed using reference TRBV19 and TRBJ2-7, is DGGITQSPKYLFRKEGQNVTLSCEQNLNHDAMYWYRQDPGQGLRLIYYSQIVNDFQKGDIAEGYSVSREKKESFPLTVTSAQKNPTAFYLCASSPGQTYEQYFGPGTRLTVT.

The chain joins TRBV3-1 (or the pseudogene TRBV3-2) to TRBJ1-2, with D possibly TRBD1 on 6 matching bases. Trimming removed 1 base from V and 6 bases from J, with 15 bases in between. Germline assignment: CDR1 LGHDT and CDR2 YNNKEL (reference sequence). The CDR3 is 15 amino acids. The CDR3 DNA reads TGTGCCAGCAGCCAAGGCCGGACAGTGACTAATGGCTACACCTTC. Translated, it gives CASSQGRTVTNGYTF.

The chain has TRBV30 and TRBJ1-2, with D possibly TRBD1 on 5 matching bases. There are 14 residues in the CDR3. Germline V gene sequence: CDR1 GTSNPN, CDR2 SVGIG (reference sequence). Trimming took 3 bases from V and 3 from J, leaving 14 bases between them. DNA of the CDR3: TGTGCCTGGAGATGGGGATCGGGGGACTATGGCTACACCTTC. Protein product: CAWRWGSGDYGYTF.

V usage is TRBV11-2 and J usage is TRBJ2-5; a possible D gene is TRBD1 (5 bases). V gave up 1 base and J gave up 3 bases, with 6 bases separating them. In germline, CDR1 is SGHAT, CDR2 FQNNGV. There are 13 residues in the CDR3. The DNA for the CDR3 is TGTGCCAGCAGCTTAGGACAGAAAGAGACCCAGTACTTC. This encodes CASSLGQKETQYF.

The gene calls are TRBV2 and TRBJ1-2, with unresolved D. CDR1 is SNHLY, CDR2 FYNNEI, per germline. The length of the CDR3 is 15 residues. V was trimmed by 7 bases and J by 4 bases, leaving 19 bases between them. The CDR3 loop reads CASTLGEVKGYGYTF. The CDR3 DNA is TGTGCCAGCACCCTCGGAGAGGTTAAAGGCTATGGCTACACCTTC.

The V and J genes are TRBV6-1 and TRBJ2-1; D not certain. V was shortened by 3 bases and J by 6 bases, with 3 bases between the two germline ends. CDR1 MNHNS and CDR2 SASEGT come from the germline V gene. CDR3 length equals 11 residues. The CDR3 bases are TGTGCCAGCAGTGATCTCAATGAGCAGTTCTTC. The encoded protein is CASSDLNEQFF.

The rearrangement joins TRBV3-1 (or the pseudogene TRBV3-2) to TRBJ2-7; maybe TRBD2 (6 bases). CDR1 is LGHDT and CDR2 is YNNKEL in the germline V gene (reference sequence). The CDR3 sequence is 14 residues long. The V end lost 11 bases, the J end lost 3 bases, and 20 bases lay between the germline ends. The CDR3, as DNA: TGTGCCGTAGGACGGGGAGGCGGTGACTACGAGCAGTACTTC. As protein: CAVGRGGGDYEQYF.

The J gene is TRBJ2-7, the V gene TRBV2, with 10 bases aligning to TRBD1. V lost 6 bases to trimming and J lost 1 base; unmatched junction nucleotides: 6. This CDR3 has 15 residues. CDR1 SNHLY and CDR2 FYNNEI come from the germline V gene. The CDR3 reads CASRSPGQGSYEQYF. The DNA for the CDR3 is TGTGCCAGCAGATCCCCGGGACAGGGGTCCTACGAGCAGTACTTC. The complete variable domain, with remaining parts taken from reference TRBV2 and TRBJ2-7, reads EPEVTQTPSHQVTQMGQEVILRCVPISNHLYFYWYRQILGQKVEFLVSFYNNEISEKSEIFDDQFSVERPDGSNFTLKIRSTKLEDSAMYFCASRSPGQGSYEQYFGPGTRLTVT.

The chain joins TRBV9 to TRBJ2-1; maybe TRBD2 (5 bases). The V end lost 2 bases, the J end lost 6 bases, and 18 bases lay between the germline ends. CDR3 length: 16 residues. Germline V gives CDR1 SGDLS, CDR2 YYNGEE. This CDR3 is CASSVPGTVAGNEQFF. CDR3 coding DNA: TGTGCCAGCAGCGTGCCCGGTACAGTCGCGGGCAATGAGCAGTTCTTC.

J is TRBJ2-3 and V is TRBV4-1; D ambiguous. Germline CDR1 MGHRA, CDR2 YSYEKL. V lost 3 bases, J lost 0 bases, and 22 bases lay in between. The CDR3 has 19 amino acids. CDR3 DNA sequence: TGCGCCAGCAGCCACTCTCTTAGTTACGGTCAATTCAGCACAGATACGCAGTATTTT. Its translation: CASSHSLSYGQFSTDTQYF.

The gene calls are TRBV2 and TRBJ1-6; D gene uncertain. This CDR3 spans 16 amino acids. V lost 2 bases and J 0 bases, leaving 8 bases between the germline ends. Germline values: CDR1 SNHLY, CDR2 FYNNEI. This CDR3 reads CASSERRSSYNSPLHF. CDR3 bases: TGTGCCAGCAGTGAAAGGCGGAGCTCCTATAATTCACCCCTCCACTTT.

V is TRBV19 and J is TRBJ2-7; 9 positions match TRBD1. V dropped 7 bases and J dropped 1; count of bases not matched to a gene: 5. Germline CDR1 LNHDA, CDR2 SQIVND (reference sequence). The CDR3 spans 14 residues. As DNA, the CDR3 is TGTGCCAGTACAGCGGGACAGGGTTCCTACGAGCAGTACTTC. This gives the protein CASTAGQGSYEQYF. The variable domain in full, with the rest retrieved from reference TRBV19 and TRBJ2-7, is DGGITQSPKYLFRKEGQNVTLSCEQNLNHDAMYWYRQDPGQGLRLIYYSQIVNDFQKGDIAEGYSVSREKKESFPLTVTSAQKNPTAFYLCASTAGQGSYEQYFGPGTRLTVT.

V is TRBV4-1 and J is TRBJ2-1, with TRBD2 as a possible D gene (5 bases). Germline V gene data show CDR1 as MGHRA and CDR2 as YSYEKL. CDR3 length: 16 amino acids. V shed 5 bases and J shed 2 bases, with 16 bases lying between them. Here the CDR3 DNA reads TGCGCCAGCAGCGCGCCTCGAGGGTCCCCCTACAATGAGCAGTTCTTC. This sequence encodes CASSAPRGSPYNEQFF.

CDR3 protein: CASSSHDRISNQPQHF. For the CDR3, the DNA is TGTGCCAGCAGTTCCCATGACAGGATCAGCAATCAGCCCCAGCATTTT. V and J are TRBV6-6 and TRBJ1-5; TRBD1 might be the D (6 bases). Trimming took off 4 bases at V and 1 base at J, with 14 bases between the two ends. The CDR3 contains 16 residues. Per germline, CDR1 MNHNY and CDR2 SVGAGI (reference sequence).